The subject of this entry is one T cell receptor (beta chain). Its cognate antigen is unknown. Germline CDR1 ENHRY, CDR2 SYGVKD. The CDR3 has 15 residues. V was clipped by 6 bases and J by 2 bases, with 16 bases between them. This entry belongs to a study of response to subunit inactivated influenza vaccine. General study points: T cells newly recruited by each seasonal influenza vaccination are few, the authors suggested.

MiXCR, run by TCRdb on the RT-PCR reads, gives a single entry per CDR3 protein. The sample shows around 300,000 distinct CDR3 sequences, around 22% of them seen only once. The V gene is TRBV10-3, the J gene TRBJ1-1; maybe TRBD1 (5 bases). The source material was PBMCs from blood, sampled about 20 months after vaccination. This TCR came from a man aged 50-75 years who received an inactivated influenza vaccine. The CDR3 DNA is TGTGCCATCAGCACAAGTACCGGGACCAACACTGAAGCTTTCTTT. Residues: CAISTSTGTNTEAFF.